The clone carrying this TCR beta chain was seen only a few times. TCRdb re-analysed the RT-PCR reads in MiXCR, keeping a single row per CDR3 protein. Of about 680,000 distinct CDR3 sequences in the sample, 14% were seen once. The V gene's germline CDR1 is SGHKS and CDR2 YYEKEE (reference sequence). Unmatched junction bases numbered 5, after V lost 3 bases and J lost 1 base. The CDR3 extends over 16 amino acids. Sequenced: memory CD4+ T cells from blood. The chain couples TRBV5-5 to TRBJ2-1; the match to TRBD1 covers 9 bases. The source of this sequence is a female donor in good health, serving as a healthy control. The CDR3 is CASSWTGDPSYNEQFF. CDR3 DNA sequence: TGTGCCAGCAGCTGGACAGGGGACCCGTCCTACAATGAGCAGTTCTTC.